This entry is about one T cell receptor beta chain. The data were produced by immunoSEQ multiplex PCR, yet TCRdb's version contains in-frame clones alone and is incomplete. There are some 73,000 clones in the sample; 85% to 95% occur only once, and about 2.8% lies in the top ten. J was trimmed by 8 bases and V by 4 bases; bases with no gene match: 9. The CDR3 spans 15 residues. Germline V gene lookup returns CDR1 SGHAT and CDR2 FQNNGV. The data were taken from a study of T cell changes during pregnancy in multiple sclerosis. The TCR originated in a female donor in good health, enrolled as a control in a pregnancy study. The chain recombines TRBV11-2 with TRBJ2-1, with 9 bases aligning to TRBD1. This material consisted of peripheral blood, taken in the third trimester of pregnancy. The CDR3 sequence: CASSWGQGFLHEQFF. CDR3 nucleotide sequence: TGTGCCAGCAGCTGGGGACAGGGCTTTCTCCATGAGCAGTTCTTC.